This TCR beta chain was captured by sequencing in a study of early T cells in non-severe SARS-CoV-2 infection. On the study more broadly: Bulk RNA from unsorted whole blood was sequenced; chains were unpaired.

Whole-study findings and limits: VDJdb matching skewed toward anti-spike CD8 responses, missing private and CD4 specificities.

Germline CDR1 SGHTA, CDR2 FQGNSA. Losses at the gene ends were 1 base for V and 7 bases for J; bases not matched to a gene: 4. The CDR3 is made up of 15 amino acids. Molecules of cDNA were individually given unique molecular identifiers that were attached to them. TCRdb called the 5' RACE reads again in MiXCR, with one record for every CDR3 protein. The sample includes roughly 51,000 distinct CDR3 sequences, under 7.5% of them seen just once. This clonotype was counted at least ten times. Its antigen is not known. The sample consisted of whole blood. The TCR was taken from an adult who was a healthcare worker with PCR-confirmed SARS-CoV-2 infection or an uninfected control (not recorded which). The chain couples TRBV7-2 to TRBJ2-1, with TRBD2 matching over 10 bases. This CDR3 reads CASSLELAGKNEQFF. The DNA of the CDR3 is TGTGCCAGCAGCTTAGAACTAGCGGGGAAGAATGAGCAGTTCTTC.